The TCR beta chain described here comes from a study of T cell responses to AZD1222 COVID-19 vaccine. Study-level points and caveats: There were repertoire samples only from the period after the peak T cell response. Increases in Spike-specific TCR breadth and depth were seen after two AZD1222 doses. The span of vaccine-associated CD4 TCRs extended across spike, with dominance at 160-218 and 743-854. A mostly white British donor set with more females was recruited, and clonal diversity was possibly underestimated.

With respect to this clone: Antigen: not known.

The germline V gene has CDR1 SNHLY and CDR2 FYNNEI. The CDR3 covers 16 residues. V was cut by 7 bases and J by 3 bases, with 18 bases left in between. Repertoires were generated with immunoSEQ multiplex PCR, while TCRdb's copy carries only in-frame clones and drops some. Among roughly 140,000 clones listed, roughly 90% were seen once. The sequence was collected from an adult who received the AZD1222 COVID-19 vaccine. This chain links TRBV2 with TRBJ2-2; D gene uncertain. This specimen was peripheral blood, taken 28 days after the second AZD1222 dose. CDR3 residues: CASNKVWVQDTGELFF. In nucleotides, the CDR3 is TGTGCCAGCAATAAGGTGTGGGTCCAAGACACCGGGGAGCTGTTTTTT.